These T cell receptor beta chains were read from a single sample in a study of CD4 T cells in relation to SARS-CoV-2 and coronaviruses. Assay: immunoSEQ multiplex PCR; the TCRdb copy retains only in-frame clones and omits some. The data contain 20,000 to 25,000 clones, just over 75% of them singletons. The antigens these receptors bind are not known. The sample taken for sequencing was CD4+ T cells from PBMCs, cultured in vitro. These receptor sequences come from a human donor in good health. Both conserved end residues are part of each CDR3. Only some rows state a clone size, as once, few, many or a class for expanded clones.

size	V	J	CDR3
.	TRBV3-1/TRBV3-2	TRBJ1-2	CASSQDSAYGYTF
.	TRBV10-3	TRBJ2-1	CAISAGALKDEQFF
.	TRBV2	TRBJ1-2	CASSGRVSYTF
.	TRBV19	TRBJ1-5	CASSMPPDRGDYSNQPQHF
.	TRBV4-2	TRBJ2-3	CASSQAGSTDTQYF
.	TRBV24-1	TRBJ2-3	CATVSADTQYF
.	TRBV3-1/TRBV3-2	TRBJ1-3	CASTQTGFSGNTIYF
.	TRBV30	TRBJ1-6	CAWSVLGRSPLHF
few	TRBV11-2	TRBJ1-2	CASSLPGQGARGYTF
.	TRBV10-3	TRBJ2-1	CAISSPGRESGGEQFF
.	TRBV28	TRBJ2-2	CASSYGAKIDTGELFF
.	TRBV3-1/TRBV3-2	TRBJ1-2	CASSLLDSRGYTF
.	TRBV24-1	TRBJ1-1	CATSDERGGGPTEAFF
.	TRBV28	TRBJ2-7	CASSLWSYSQQGRAYEQYF
.	TRBV27	TRBJ2-7	CASRTGAHEQYF
.	TRBV5-1	TRBJ2-1	CASSLGGLLAGVYNEQFF
few	TRBV18	TRBJ1-2	CASSPGQQYYGYTF
.	TRBV29-1	TRBJ1-3	CSARSEAAGNTIYF
.	TRBV24-1	TRBJ2-1	CATSKQASYNEQFF
.	TRBV6-2/TRBV6-3	TRBJ1-6	CASSYSKADGVRDSPLHF
.	TRBV2	TRBJ2-3	CASNIEPGPTKDTQYF
.	TRBV5-1	TRBJ1-1	CASSPVQVSTEAFF
.	TRBV7-9	TRBJ2-2	CASSLKVTGELFF
.	TRBV5-5	TRBJ1-4	CASSLVGGENEKLFF
.	TRBV7-8	TRBJ1-3	CASSSLGFERNTIYF
.	TRBV19	TRBJ2-7	CASSIQTGLSYEQYF
.	TRBV4-1	TRBJ2-2	CASSPPTGLATNTGELFF
.	TRBV4-2	TRBJ2-2	CASSQVGLLGGANTGELFF
once	TRBV5-1	TRBJ2-6	CASSLAPDPYSGANVLTF
.	TRBV9	TRBJ1-6	CASRAGQGGSPLHF
.	TRBV2	TRBJ2-1	CASSDPSGSYNEQFF
.	TRBV30	TRBJ1-6	CAWKYRTGYSPLHF
.	TRBV27	TRBJ1-3	CASSLQGDSGNTIYF
.	TRBV5-1	TRBJ2-1	CASSSTGSSSYNEQFF
.	TRBV27	TRBJ2-5	CASSLYGAGETQYF
.	TRBV12-3/TRBV12-4	TRBJ2-1	CASRGLAGSEQFF
.	TRBV20-1	TRBJ1-5	CSASSGGPQPQHF
.	TRBV4-1	TRBJ2-7	CASSRTGTPYEQYF
.	TRBV3-1/TRBV3-2	TRBJ1-5	CASSQDLTPNQPQHF
once	TRBV9	TRBJ2-1	CASSVMASGRSNEQFF
.	TRBV15	TRBJ1-1	CATSKGGGEAFF
.	TRBV7-3	TRBJ2-7	CASSLGRLTGSYEQYF